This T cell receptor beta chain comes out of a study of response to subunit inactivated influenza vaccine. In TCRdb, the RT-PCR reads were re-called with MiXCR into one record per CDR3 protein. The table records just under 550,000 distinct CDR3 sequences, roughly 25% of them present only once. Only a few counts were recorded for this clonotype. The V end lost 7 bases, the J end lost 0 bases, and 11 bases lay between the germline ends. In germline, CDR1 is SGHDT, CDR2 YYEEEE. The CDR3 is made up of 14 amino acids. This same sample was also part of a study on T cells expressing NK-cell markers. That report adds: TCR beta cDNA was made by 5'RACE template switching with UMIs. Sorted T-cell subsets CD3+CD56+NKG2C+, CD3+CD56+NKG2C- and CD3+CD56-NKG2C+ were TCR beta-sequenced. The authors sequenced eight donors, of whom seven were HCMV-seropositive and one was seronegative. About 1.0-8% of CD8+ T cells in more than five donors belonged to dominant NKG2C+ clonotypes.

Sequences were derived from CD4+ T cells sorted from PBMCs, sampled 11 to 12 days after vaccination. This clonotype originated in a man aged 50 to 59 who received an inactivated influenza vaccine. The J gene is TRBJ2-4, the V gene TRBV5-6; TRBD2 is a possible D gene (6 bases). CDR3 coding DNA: TGTGCCAGCGGACCACTAGCAGCCAAAAACATTCAGTACTTC. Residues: CASGPLAAKNIQYF. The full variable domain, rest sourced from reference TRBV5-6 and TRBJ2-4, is DAGVTQSPTHLIKTRGQQVTLRCSPKSGHDTVSWYQQALGQGPQFIFQYYEEEERQRGNFPDRFSGHQFPNYSSELNVNALLLGDSALYLCASGPLAAKNIQYFGAGTRLSVL.